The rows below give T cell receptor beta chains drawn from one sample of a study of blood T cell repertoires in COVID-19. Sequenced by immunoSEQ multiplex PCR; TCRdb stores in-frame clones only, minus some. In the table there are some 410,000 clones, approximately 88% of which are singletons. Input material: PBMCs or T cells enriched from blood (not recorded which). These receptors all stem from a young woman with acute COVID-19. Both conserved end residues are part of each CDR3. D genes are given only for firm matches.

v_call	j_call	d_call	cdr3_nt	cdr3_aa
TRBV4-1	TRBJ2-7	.	TGCGCCAGCAGCCCAAGCGTCGAAAGAGGCTCCTACGAGCAGTACTTC	CASSPSVERGSYEQYF
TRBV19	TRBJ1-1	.	TGTGCCAGTAGTATCGAGTCGGAGCGCACTGAAGCTTTCTTT	CASSIESERTEAFF
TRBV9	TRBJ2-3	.	TGTGCCAGCAGCGTAGGTGGGGGGACCTTCACAGATACGCAGTATTTT	CASSVGGGTFTDTQYF
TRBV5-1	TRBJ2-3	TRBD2	TGCGCCAGCAGCTTGGGTTTTAGCGGGGGTAGCACAGATACGCAGTATTTT	CASSLGFSGGSTDTQYF
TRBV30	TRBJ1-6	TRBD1	TGTGCCTGGAGAGGACAGGCAAATTCACCCCTCCACTTT	CAWRGQANSPLHF
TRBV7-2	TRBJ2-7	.	TGTGCCAGCAGCTTAAGTCCTATATACGAGCAGTACTTC	CASSLSPIYEQYF
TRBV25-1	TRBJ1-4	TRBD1	TGTGCCAGCAGTGAATTCAGGGGGTTAGCGTCTTCTAATGAAAAACTGTTTTTT	CASSEFRGLASSNEKLFF
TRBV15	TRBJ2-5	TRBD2	TGTGCCACCAGCAGAGATTCTAGCGGGGAGGAGACCCAGTACTTC	CATSRDSSGEETQYF
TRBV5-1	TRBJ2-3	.	TGCGCCAGCAGCTCCCTAATTGCAGATACGCAGTATTTT	CASSSLIADTQYF
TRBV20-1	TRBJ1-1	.	TGCAGTGCTAGTCGGGGGAACACTGAAGCTTTCTTT	CSASRGNTEAFF
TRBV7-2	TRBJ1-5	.	TGTGCCAGCAGCTTAGCAGAGAATAGCAATCAGCCCCAGCATTTT	CASSLAENSNQPQHF
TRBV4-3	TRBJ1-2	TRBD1	TGCGCCAGCAGCCAGCTTGACAGGGGCCTCCCTTATGGCTACACCTTC	CASSQLDRGLPYGYTF
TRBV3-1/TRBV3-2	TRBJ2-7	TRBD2	TGTGCCAGCAGCCTTCCGGGACTAGGGCTCTACGAGCAGTACTTC	CASSLPGLGLYEQYF
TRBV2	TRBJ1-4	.	TGTGCCAGCGGCTCGACTGTCTCAACTAATGAAAAACTGTTTTTT	CASGSTVSTNEKLFF
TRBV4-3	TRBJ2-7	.	TGCGCCAGCAGCCAAGATTTCGGCAGGGCCCACGAGCAGTACTTC	CASSQDFGRAHEQYF
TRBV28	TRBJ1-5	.	TGTGCCAGCAGTTTACTAACCAATCAGGGTGCCCAGCATTTT	CASSLLTNQGAQHF
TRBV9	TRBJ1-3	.	TGTGCCAGCAGCGAGAGGGGAAACACCATATATTTT	CASSERGNTIYF